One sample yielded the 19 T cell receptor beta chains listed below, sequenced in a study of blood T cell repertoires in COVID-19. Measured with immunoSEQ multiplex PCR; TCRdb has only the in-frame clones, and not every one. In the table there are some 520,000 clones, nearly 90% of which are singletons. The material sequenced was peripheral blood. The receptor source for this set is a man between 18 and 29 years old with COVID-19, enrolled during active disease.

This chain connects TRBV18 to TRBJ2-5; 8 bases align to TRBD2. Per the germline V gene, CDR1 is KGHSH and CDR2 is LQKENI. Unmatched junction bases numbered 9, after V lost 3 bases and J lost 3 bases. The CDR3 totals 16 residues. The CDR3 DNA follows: TGTGCCAGCTCACCCTTGAGCGGGAGATTGGAAGAGACCCAGTACTTC. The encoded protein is CASSPLSGRLEETQYF.

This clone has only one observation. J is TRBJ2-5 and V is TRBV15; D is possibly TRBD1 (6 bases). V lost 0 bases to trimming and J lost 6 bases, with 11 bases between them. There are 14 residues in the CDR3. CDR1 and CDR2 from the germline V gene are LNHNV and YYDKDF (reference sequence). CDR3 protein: CATSRDRGGKTQYF. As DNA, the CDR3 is TGTGCCACCAGCAGAGACAGGGGCGGAAAGACCCAGTACTTC.

As DNA, the CDR3 is TGTGCCAGCAGCGTAGCTCTGGGGCGGACTGAAGCTTTCTTT. Its protein is CASSVALGRTEAFF. The rearrangement joins TRBV9 to TRBJ1-1; D may be TRBD1 (5 bases). This CDR3 has 14 amino acids. Deletions cut 0 bases from V and 5 bases from J, with 11 bases between. CDR1 is SGDLS, CDR2 YYNGEE, per germline.

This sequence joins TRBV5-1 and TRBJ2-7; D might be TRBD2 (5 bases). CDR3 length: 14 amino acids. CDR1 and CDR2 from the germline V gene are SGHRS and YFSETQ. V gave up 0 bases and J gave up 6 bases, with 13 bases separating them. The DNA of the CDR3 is TGCGCCAGCAGCTTGGGGACTGAATCGGGCGAGCAGTACTTC. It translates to CASSLGTESGEQYF.

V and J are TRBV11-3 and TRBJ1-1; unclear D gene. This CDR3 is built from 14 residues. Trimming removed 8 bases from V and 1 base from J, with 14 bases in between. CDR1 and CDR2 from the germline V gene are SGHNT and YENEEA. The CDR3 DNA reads TGTGCCAGCGGCTCCAACACACAGAACACTGAAGCTTTCTTT. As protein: CASGSNTQNTEAFF.

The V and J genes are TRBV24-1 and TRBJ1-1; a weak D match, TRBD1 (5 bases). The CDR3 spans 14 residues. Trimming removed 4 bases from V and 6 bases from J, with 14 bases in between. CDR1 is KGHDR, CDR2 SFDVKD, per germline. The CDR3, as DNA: TGTGCCACCAGTGACCCTCAGGGTAGCCCTGAAGCTTTCTTT. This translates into CATSDPQGSPEAFF.

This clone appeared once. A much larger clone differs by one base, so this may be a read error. The CDR3 bases are TGTGCCAGCAGTGCCTCTAGCGGGAGCACAGATACGCAGTATTTT. Its translation: CASSASSGSTDTQYF. This chain joins TRBV6-4 and TRBJ2-3, with 8 bases lining up with TRBD2. The junction had 3 bases not matched to a gene; V was cut back by 4 bases and J by 0 bases. This CDR3 contains 15 residues. Germline CDR1 reads MRHNA; CDR2 reads SNTAGT.

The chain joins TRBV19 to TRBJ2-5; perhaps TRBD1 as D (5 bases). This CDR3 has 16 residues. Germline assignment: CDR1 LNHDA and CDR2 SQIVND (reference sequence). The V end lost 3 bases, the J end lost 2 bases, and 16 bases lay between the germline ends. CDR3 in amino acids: CASSIGRQSPQETQYF. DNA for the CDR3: TGTGCCAGTAGTATTGGCAGACAGTCACCACAAGAGACCCAGTACTTC.

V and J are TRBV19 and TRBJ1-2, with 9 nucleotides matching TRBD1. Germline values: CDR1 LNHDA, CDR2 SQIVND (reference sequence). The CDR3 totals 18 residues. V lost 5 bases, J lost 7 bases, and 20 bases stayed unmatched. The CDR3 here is CASSRATGTGTRLGGYTF. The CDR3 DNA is TGTGCCAGTAGTCGAGCTACCGGGACAGGGACTCGTTTGGGTGGCTACACCTTC.

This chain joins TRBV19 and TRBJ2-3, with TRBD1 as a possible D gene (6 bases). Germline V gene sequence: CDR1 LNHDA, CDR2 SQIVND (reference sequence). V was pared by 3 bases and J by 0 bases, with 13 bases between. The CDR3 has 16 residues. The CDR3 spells CASSIEGDTSTDTQYF. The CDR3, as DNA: TGTGCCAGTAGTATCGAGGGGGACACGAGCACAGATACGCAGTATTTT.

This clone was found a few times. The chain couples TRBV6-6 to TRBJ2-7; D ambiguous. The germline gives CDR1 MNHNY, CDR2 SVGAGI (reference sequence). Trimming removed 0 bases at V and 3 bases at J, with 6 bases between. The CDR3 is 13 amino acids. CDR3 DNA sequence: TGTGCCAGCAGTTACTCGGCCAGCTACGAGCAGTACTTC. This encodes CASSYSASYEQYF.

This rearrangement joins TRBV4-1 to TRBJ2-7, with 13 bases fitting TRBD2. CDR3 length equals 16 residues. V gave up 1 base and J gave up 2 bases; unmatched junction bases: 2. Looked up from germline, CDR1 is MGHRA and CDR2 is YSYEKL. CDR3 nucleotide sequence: TGCGCCAGCAGCCAAGTGGGGACTAGCGGGGCCTACGAGCAGTACTTC. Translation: CASSQVGTSGAYEQYF.

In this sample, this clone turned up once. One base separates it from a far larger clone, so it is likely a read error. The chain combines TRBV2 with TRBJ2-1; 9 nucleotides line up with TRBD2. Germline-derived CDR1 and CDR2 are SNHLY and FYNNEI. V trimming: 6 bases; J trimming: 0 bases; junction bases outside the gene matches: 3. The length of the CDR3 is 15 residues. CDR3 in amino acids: CASSLSGSSYNEQFF. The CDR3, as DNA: TGTGCCAGCAGCCTTAGCGGGAGCTCCTACAATGAGCAGTTCTTC.

CDR3 nucleotide sequence: TGCGCCAGCAGCGGACAGGGGGATCAGCCCCAGCATTTT. This translates into CASSGQGDQPQHF. The chain employs TRBV10-1 and TRBJ1-5; 10 bases match TRBD1. The CDR3 spans 13 residues. CDR1 and CDR2 from the germline V gene are WNHNN and SYGVQD (reference sequence). V lost 6 bases, J lost 5 bases, and 1 base stayed unmatched.

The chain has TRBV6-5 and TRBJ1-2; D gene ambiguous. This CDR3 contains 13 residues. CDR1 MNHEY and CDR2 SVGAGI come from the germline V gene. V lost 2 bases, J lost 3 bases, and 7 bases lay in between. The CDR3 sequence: CASSYMVDYGYTF. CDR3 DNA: TGTGCCAGCAGTTACATGGTAGACTATGGCTACACCTTC.

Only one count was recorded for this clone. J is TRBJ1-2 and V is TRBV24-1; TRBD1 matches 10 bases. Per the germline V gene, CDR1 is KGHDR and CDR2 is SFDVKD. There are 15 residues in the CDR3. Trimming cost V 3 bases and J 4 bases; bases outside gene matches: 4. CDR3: CATSDRTGGFYGYTF. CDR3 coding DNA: TGTGCCACCAGTGATCGGACAGGGGGGTTCTATGGCTACACCTTC.

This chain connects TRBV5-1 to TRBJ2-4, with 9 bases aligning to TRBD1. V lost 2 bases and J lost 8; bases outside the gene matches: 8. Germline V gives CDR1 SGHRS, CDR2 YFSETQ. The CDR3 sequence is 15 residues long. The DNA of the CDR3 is TGCGCCAGCAGCTTAAGGGACAGGGCGTTGGACATTCAGTACTTC. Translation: CASSLRDRALDIQYF.

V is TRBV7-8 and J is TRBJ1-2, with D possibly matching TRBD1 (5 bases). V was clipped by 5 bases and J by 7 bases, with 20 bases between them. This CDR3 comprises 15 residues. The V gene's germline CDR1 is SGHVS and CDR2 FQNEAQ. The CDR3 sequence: CASSQTRAGPVGYTF. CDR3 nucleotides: TGTGCCAGCAGCCAGACTAGGGCAGGGCCGGTTGGCTACACCTTC. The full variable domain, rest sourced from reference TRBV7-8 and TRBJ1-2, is GAGVSQSPRYKVAKRGQDVALRCDPISGHVSLFWYQQALGQGPEFLTYFQNEAQLDKSGLPSDRFFAERPEGSVSTLKIQRTQQEDSAVYLCASSQTRAGPVGYTFGSGTRLTVV.

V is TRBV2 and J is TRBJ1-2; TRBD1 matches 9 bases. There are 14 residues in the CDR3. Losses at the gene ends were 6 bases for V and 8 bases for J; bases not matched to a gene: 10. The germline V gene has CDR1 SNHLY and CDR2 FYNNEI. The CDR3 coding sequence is TGTGCCAGCAGATCAGGGACAGGGTCGGGAGGCTACACCTTC. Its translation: CASRSGTGSGGYTF. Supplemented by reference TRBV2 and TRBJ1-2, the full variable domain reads EPEVTQTPSHQVTQMGQEVILRCVPISNHLYFYWYRQILGQKVEFLVSFYNNEISEKSEIFDDQFSVERPDGSNFTLKIRSTKLEDSAMYFCASRSGTGSGGYTFGSGTRLTVV.